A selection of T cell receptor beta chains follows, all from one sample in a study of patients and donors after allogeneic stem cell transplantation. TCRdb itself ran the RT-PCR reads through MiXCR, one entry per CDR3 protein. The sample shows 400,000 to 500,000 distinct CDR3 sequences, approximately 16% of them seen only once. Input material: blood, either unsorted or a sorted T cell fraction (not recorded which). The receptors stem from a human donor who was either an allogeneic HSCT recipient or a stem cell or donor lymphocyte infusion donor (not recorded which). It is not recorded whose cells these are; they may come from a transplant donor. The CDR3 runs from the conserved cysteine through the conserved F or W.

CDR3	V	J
CASSQGTGRSPLHF	TRBV4-3	TRBJ1-6
CASRPHPTADTQYF	TRBV12-3/TRBV12-4	TRBJ2-3
CAWSDGTHFGPQHF	TRBV30	TRBJ1-5
CASSLDGGATEAFF	TRBV12-3/TRBV12-4	TRBJ1-1
CASSPFGHHQETQYF	TRBV12-3/TRBV12-4	TRBJ2-5
CATSRLDIGELFF	TRBV15	TRBJ2-2
CSVRGRSTDTQYF	TRBV29-1	TRBJ2-3
CASSPMTDTQYF	TRBV11-3	TRBJ2-3
CASSSLRGGNTEAFF	TRBV5-1	TRBJ1-1
CSARDGEQYF	TRBV20-1	TRBJ2-7
CASILAGGTGELFF	TRBV19	TRBJ2-2
CASSYGQAATEAFF	TRBV9	TRBJ1-1
CSAKMTGGRAEAFF	TRBV20-1	TRBJ1-1
CASSPTLAGGSDTQYF	TRBV27	TRBJ2-3
CASSLEGGRTSRFF	TRBV12-3/TRBV12-4	TRBJ2-1
CASGRGLGAEAFF	TRBV5-1	TRBJ1-1
CASRSPGQGAGGELFF	TRBV5-5	TRBJ2-2
CASRKDMRDTEAFF	TRBV7-2	TRBJ1-1
CATSDAGTGSNQPQHF	TRBV24-1	TRBJ1-5
CASSRLAGGRKTQYF	TRBV7-6	TRBJ2-5
CASSYNNLGGSTYEQYF	TRBV6-5	TRBJ2-7
CASSVDLAGGPYSSYNEQFF	TRBV9	TRBJ2-1
CASSPATTGIITGELFF	TRBV12-3/TRBV12-4	TRBJ2-2
CASSLYPGQLTYEQYF	TRBV5-5	TRBJ2-7
CASSVTGSDEQYF	TRBV4-1	TRBJ2-7
CASRPPTSGDYNEQFF	TRBV6-2/TRBV6-3	TRBJ2-1
CASSRGVSSGKTGELFF	TRBV4-2	TRBJ2-2
CASRLAGGIADTQYF	TRBV12-3/TRBV12-4	TRBJ2-3
CASSSLRGEKLFF	TRBV4-1	TRBJ1-4
CASSPIPGDGCTF	TRBV3-1	TRBJ1-2
CASSSLPRGTQYF	TRBV7-2	TRBJ2-5
CASSFRGFTDTQYF	TRBV5-1	TRBJ2-3
CATSESRFEQYF	TRBV11-2	TRBJ2-7
CASSVLGSWDTGELFF	TRBV9	TRBJ2-2
CASSLETSGSSLYNEQFF	TRBV7-6	TRBJ2-1
CASSQARVGEQYF	TRBV14	TRBJ2-7
CSATPKPRVSNQPQHF	TRBV20-1	TRBJ1-5
CASSLKRRTGMDTEAFF	TRBV12-3/TRBV12-4	TRBJ1-1
CASSLTPGFIRQETQYF	TRBV5-1	TRBJ2-5
CASSHTGGGQPQHF	TRBV7-9	TRBJ1-5
CASSQGWLWEGGNTIYF	TRBV4-1	TRBJ1-3
CASSGRGYEQYF	TRBV6-1	TRBJ2-7
CASSLQDRVENIQYF	TRBV28	TRBJ2-4
CASSTDRGIDGYTF	TRBV6-1	TRBJ1-2